This T cell receptor beta chain emerged from a study of early T cells in non-severe SARS-CoV-2 infection. Attachment of unique molecular identifiers was made to individual cDNA molecules. One entry per CDR3 protein, called by TCRdb with MiXCR from the 5' RACE reads. The repertoire consists of over 25,000 distinct CDR3 sequences, with 4.5% to 7% occurring once and the leading ten covering about an eighth. V was trimmed by 8 bases and J by 1 base, leaving 11 bases between them. This CDR3 spans 13 amino acids. CDR1 and CDR2 (germline): MNHNY, SVGAGI (reference sequence). This clonotype was picked up many times.

This clonotype was sampled from an adult who was a healthcare worker with PCR-confirmed SARS-CoV-2 infection or an uninfected control (not recorded which). J is TRBJ1-1 and V is TRBV6-6; tentatively, D is TRBD1 (6 bases). The sequenced sample consisted of whole blood. Here the CDR3 DNA reads TGTGCCAGCGACATGACAGGGAACACTGAAGCTTTCTTT. It codes for CASDMTGNTEAFF.